The 13 T cell receptor beta chains below all came from one sample that was sequenced in a study of blood T cell repertoires in COVID-19. The repertoire was sequenced with immunoSEQ multiplex PCR; TCRdb's copy has only in-frame clones and lacks some. The table records under 250,000 clones, around 87% of them present only once. Sequenced material: PBMCs or T cells enriched from blood (not recorded which). These receptors were taken from a woman aged 18-29 years in a cohort exposed to, infected with or recovered from COVID-19 (not recorded which).

The genes are TRBV2 and TRBJ1-1; 10 nucleotides agree with TRBD1. This CDR3 has 14 residues. Germline assignment: CDR1 SNHLY and CDR2 FYNNEI. Trimming at V came to 10 bases and at J to 4 bases, leaving 9 bases not matched to a gene. CDR3: CATDRGPLGTEAFF. The CDR3 region has the DNA TGTGCCACCGACAGGGGGCCTCTGGGCACTGAAGCTTTCTTT.

The gene calls are TRBV24-1 and TRBJ2-1; perhaps TRBD2 as D (5 bases). The CDR3 has 13 residues. V lost 8 bases and J 7 bases, leaving 14 bases between the germline ends. Germline CDR1 reads KGHDR; CDR2 reads SFDVKD. The DNA for the CDR3 is TGTGCCACCAATGAGGGAGTCCTTAATGAGCAGTTCTTC. Translating it yields CATNEGVLNEQFF.

This chain uses TRBV20-1 with TRBJ1-1; 9 bases align to TRBD1. Looked up from germline, CDR1 is DFQATT and CDR2 is SNEGSKA (reference sequence). This CDR3 region has 10 residues. J lost 10 bases, V lost 6 bases, and 3 bases had no gene match. CDR3 coding DNA: TGCAGTGCCGGGACAGGGCGAGCTTTCTTT. It yields the protein CSAGTGRAFF.

This clone appeared once. This chain connects TRBV2 to TRBJ2-1, with D perhaps TRBD1 (5 bases). V lost 0 bases, J lost 4 bases, and 13 bases lay in between. The CDR3 has 16 residues. CDR1 is SNHLY, CDR2 FYNNEI, per germline. This chain's CDR3 is CASSEAQGIAYNEQFF. In nucleotides, the CDR3 is TGTGCCAGCAGTGAAGCTCAGGGAATTGCTTACAATGAGCAGTTCTTC.

The chain recombines TRBV27 with TRBJ2-1; weak D call: TRBD2 (6 bases). The CDR3 sequence is 15 residues long. Germline lookup yields CDR1 MNHEY and CDR2 SMNVEV (reference sequence). V shed 0 bases and J shed 3 bases, with 9 bases lying between them. In nucleotides, the CDR3 is TGTGCCAGCAGTTTATCCCGGACTAACTACAATGAGCAGTTCTTC. Translated: CASSLSRTNYNEQFF.

This clone has just one count. This sequence joins TRBV2 and TRBJ2-1, with TRBD2 matching 7 bases. The V gene's germline CDR1 is SNHLY and CDR2 FYNNEI. The CDR3 has 15 residues. The junction had 1 base not matched to a gene; V was cut back by 1 base and J by 1 base. DNA of the CDR3: TGTGCCAGCAGTGAAGTCGGGGGGTCCTACAATGAGCAGTTCTTC. As protein: CASSEVGGSYNEQFF.

The chain uses TRBV10-1 and TRBJ1-1, with 7 positions matching TRBD1. The V segment lost 2 bases and the J segment 7 bases; nucleotides outside the gene matches: 4. The germline gives CDR1 WNHNN, CDR2 SYGVQD (reference sequence). The CDR3 contains 13 residues. The CDR3 is CASSETGAHEAFF. The CDR3 DNA sequence: TGCGCCAGCAGTGAGACAGGGGCCCATGAAGCTTTCTTT.

J is TRBJ1-6 and V is TRBV5-1, with TRBD1 matching 8 bases. CDR3 length: 16 amino acids. Germline V gene lookup returns CDR1 SGHRS and CDR2 YFSETQ. V lost 4 bases, J lost 5 bases, and 8 bases stayed unmatched. For the CDR3, the DNA is TGCGCCAGCAGCCCGCGCGGACAGGGCGATAATTCACCCCTCCACTTT. It codes for CASSPRGQGDNSPLHF.

This rearrangement joins TRBV28 to TRBJ1-2; 9 nucleotides line up with TRBD1. Germline V gene sequence: CDR1 MDHEN, CDR2 SYDVKM. The V gene end was trimmed by 3 bases and the J gene end by 4 bases; junction bases not matched to a gene: 6. This CDR3 comprises 15 residues. In DNA form, the CDR3 reads TGTGCCAGCAGTTTCGGGGACAGGGCCCTCTATGGCTACACCTTC. Residues: CASSFGDRALYGYTF.

This clone was detected once. This chain links TRBV3-1 (or the pseudogene TRBV3-2) with TRBJ1-2; D perhaps matches TRBD1 (5 bases). This CDR3 is built from 16 residues. Trimming left V 6 bases short and J 5 bases short, with 22 bases between. The germline gives CDR1 LGHDT, CDR2 YNNKEL (reference sequence). CDR3 in DNA: TGTGCCAGCAGACAAAATCAGGGCAGCCTCCGATATGGCTACACCTTC. This codes for CASRQNQGSLRYGYTF.

V and J are TRBV7-9 and TRBJ1-1, with TRBD1 identical over 8 bases. V trimming: 0 bases; J trimming: 5 bases; junction bases outside the gene matches: 11. This CDR3 is 17 amino acids long. From germline, CDR1 is SEHNR and CDR2 FQNEAQ (reference sequence). This CDR3 reads CASSLAEGRGRWTEAFF. In DNA, the CDR3 is TGTGCCAGCAGCTTAGCGGAAGGCAGGGGGCGATGGACTGAAGCTTTCTTT.

This rearrangement joins TRBV7-8 to TRBJ2-7, with 7 bases identical to TRBD1. V shed 3 bases, J shed 7 bases, and the junction held 6 bases outside the gene matches. The CDR3 extends over 13 amino acids. CDR1 is SGHVS, CDR2 FQNEAQ, per germline. CDR3 loop: CASSFGQDGEQYF. The CDR3 DNA follows: TGTGCCAGCAGCTTCGGACAGGACGGTGAGCAGTACTTC.

V gene TRBV5-1 combines with J gene TRBJ2-2, with D unresolved. Trimming left V 5 bases short and J 1 base short, with 9 bases between. The CDR3 is made up of 14 amino acids. Germline V lookup: CDR1 SGHRS, CDR2 YFSETQ. CDR3 sequence: CASRLTGNTGELFF. CDR3 nucleotide sequence: TGCGCCAGCAGACTGACGGGGAACACCGGGGAGCTGTTTTTT.